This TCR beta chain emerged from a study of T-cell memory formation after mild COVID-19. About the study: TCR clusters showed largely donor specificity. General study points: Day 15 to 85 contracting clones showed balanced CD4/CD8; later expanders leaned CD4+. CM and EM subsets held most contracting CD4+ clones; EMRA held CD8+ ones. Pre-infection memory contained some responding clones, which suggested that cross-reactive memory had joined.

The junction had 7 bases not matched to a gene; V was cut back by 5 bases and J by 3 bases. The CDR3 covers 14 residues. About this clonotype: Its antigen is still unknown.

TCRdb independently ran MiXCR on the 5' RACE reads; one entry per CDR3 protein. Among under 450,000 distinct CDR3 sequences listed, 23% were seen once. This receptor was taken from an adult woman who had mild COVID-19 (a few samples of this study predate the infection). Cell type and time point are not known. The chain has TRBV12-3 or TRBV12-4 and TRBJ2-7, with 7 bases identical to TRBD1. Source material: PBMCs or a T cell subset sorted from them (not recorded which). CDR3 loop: CASSPAPGGYEQYF. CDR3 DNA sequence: TGTGCCAGCAGTCCGGCTCCAGGGGGCTACGAGCAGTACTTC.